These T cell receptor beta chains were read from a single sample in a study of T cells in Graves' hyperthyroidism and ophthalmopathy. TCRdb reprocessed the multiplex PCR reads with MiXCR, giving one entry per CDR3 protein. The data show a few hundred thousand distinct CDR3 sequences, with 13% to 15% seen just once and about an eighth held by the top ten. Input material: blood. The receptors were sampled from a middle-aged woman with Graves' hyperthyroidism that later progressed to Graves' ophthalmopathy. The CDR3 runs from the conserved cysteine through the conserved F or W. D genes are given only for firm matches. The size of a clone is reported for some rows only, either as once, few or many, or as a class for expanded clones.

TRBV5-1	few	-	TRBJ2-7	TGCGCCAGCAGCTTGTTCGGACCGACTGGCACCTACGAGCAGTACTTC	CASSLFGPTGTYEQYF
TRBV7-3	many	-	TRBJ1-2	TGTGCCAGCAGTGGCACAGGGAGGGATGGCTACACCTTC	CASSGTGRDGYTF
TRBV19	few	TRBD1	TRBJ1-1	TGTGCCAGTAGGCGGGACAGGCCCACTGAAGCTTTCTTT	CASRRDRPTEAFF
TRBV6-5	many	TRBD1	TRBJ1-6	TGTGCCAGCAGTTTCCTCCGGGACAGCGGGAATTCACCCCTCCACTTT	CASSFLRDSGNSPLHF
TRBV3-1	many	TRBD2	TRBJ2-7	TGTGCCAGCAGCCCGACGAGCAAATCTAGCGGGACGAAATACGAGCAGTACTTC	CASSPTSKSSGTKYEQYF
TRBV7-9	many	-	TRBJ2-2	TGTGCCAGCAGCGGTGTCGGGGGCGGCGGGGAGCTGTTTTTT	CASSGVGGGGELFF
TRBV28	once	TRBD2	TRBJ2-7	TGTGCCAGCAGTTTACATACCGGACTAGCGGGTGCTTCCTCCGAGCAGTACTTC	CASSLHTGLAGASSEQYF
TRBV6-5	many	-	TRBJ2-7	TGTGCCAGCAGTTACTCGATCAGGGACGAGCAGTACTTC	CASSYSIRDEQYF
TRBV28	many	TRBD2	TRBJ2-1	TGTGCCAGCAGGGAGGGAGGGAGCGTCAATGAGCAGTTCTTC	CASREGGSVNEQFF
TRBV28	many	-	TRBJ2-2	TGTGCCAGCAGTCTCGACAGTTACACCGGGGAGCTGTTTTTT	CASSLDSYTGELFF
TRBV6-2/TRBV6-3	many	-	TRBJ2-1	TGTGCCAGCACCCTTAAACCAGCCGCCTACAATGAGCAGTTCTTC	CASTLKPAAYNEQFF
TRBV2	-	TRBD1	TRBJ2-1	TGTGCCAGCAGTTTACGACAGGGGGCCAATGAGCAGTTCTTC	CASSLRQGANEQFF
TRBV28	few	-	TRBJ2-3	TGTGCCAGCAGTCGGCCGGCGAACACAGATACGCAGTATTTT	CASSRPANTDTQYF
TRBV6-1	few	TRBD1	TRBJ1-4	TGTGCCAGCAGTGCTTACAGGGGAAATGAAAAACTGTTTTTT	CASSAYRGNEKLFF
TRBV12-3/TRBV12-4	many	-	TRBJ1-1	TGTGCCAGCACCCTTAGGCAGGGCTCTGAAGCTTTCTTT	CASTLRQGSEAFF
TRBV11-1	-	TRBD1	TRBJ2-1	TGTGCCAGCAGCTTAGCAATGGACAGGGATCTCTACAATGAGCAGTTCTTC	CASSLAMDRDLYNEQFF
TRBV6-4	-	-	TRBJ2-2	TGTGCCAGCTCTGGGACGGCTGACACCGGGGAGCTGTTTTTT	CASSGTADTGELFF
TRBV28	many	TRBD1	TRBJ2-7	TGTGCCAGCGACAGGGGACGCGCGGGCGAGCAGTACTTC	CASDRGRAGEQYF
TRBV6-1	many	-	TRBJ1-6	TGTGCCAGCAGTGAAGCAGCAGGAAGGTCCTATAATTCACCCCTCCACTTT	CASSEAAGRSYNSPLHF
TRBV13	-	TRBD1	TRBJ1-3	TGTGCCAGCAGCTCGATAGACAGGGCTGAAAACACCATATATTTT	CASSSIDRAENTIYF
TRBV28	-	TRBD2	TRBJ2-1	TGTGCCAGCAGCGTAACTAGCGGGAGGGACAATGAGCAGTTCTTC	CASSVTSGRDNEQFF
TRBV18	-	TRBD2	TRBJ2-7	TGTGCCAGCTCACCGGTTACGGGACTAGCGGGAGGCCCCTACGAGCAGTACTTC	CASSPVTGLAGGPYEQYF
TRBV7-3	many	-	TRBJ2-1	TGTGCCAGCAGCTTAAACGGGTGGGATGAGCAGTTCTTC	CASSLNGWDEQFF
TRBV14	few	-	TRBJ1-3	TGTGCCAGCAACCAAGAGCCCTTCCCTGGAAACACCATATATTTT	CASNQEPFPGNTIYF
TRBV28	many	-	TRBJ2-3	TGTGCCAGCAGTTTACATCTACCCCGCACAGATACGCAGTATTTT	CASSLHLPRTDTQYF
TRBV18	many	-	TRBJ2-4	TGTGCCAGCTCACCACCGACGGATAGGGACATTCAGTACTTC	CASSPPTDRDIQYF
TRBV19	many	-	TRBJ1-1	TGTGCCAGTAGTATAGGTCTCGCGGCCCGGACTGAAGCTTTCTTT	CASSIGLAARTEAFF
TRBV5-1	few	-	TRBJ2-7	TGCGCCAGCAGCCCTAATGGGCGGGTGAGCTCCTACGAGCAGTACTTC	CASSPNGRVSSYEQYF
TRBV25-1	few	-	TRBJ2-1	TGTGCCAGCATTCGGAGCTCCTACAATGAGCAGTTCTTC	CASIRSSYNEQFF
TRBV28	many	TRBD1	TRBJ1-2	TGTGCCAGCAGTCAGCGCCGGGACAGGACTGGATCCCATGGCTACACCTTC	CASSQRRDRTGSHGYTF
TRBV19	-	-	TRBJ2-3	TGTGCCAGTAGTCTTGGCCAACAGGGAGATACGCAGTATTTT	CASSLGQQGDTQYF
TRBV6-1	many	TRBD1	TRBJ2-5	TGTGCCAGCAGTGAAGGGGACAGGGAAGCAGAGACCCAGTACTTC	CASSEGDREAETQYF
TRBV2	many	-	TRBJ1-6	TGTGCCAGCACAGGGACACGAAATTCACCCCTCCACTTT	CASTGTRNSPLHF
TRBV12-3/TRBV12-4	-	TRBD2	TRBJ2-1	TGTGCCAGCAGTTTTATGGCTAGCGGGAAGGATGAGCAGTTCTTC	CASSFMASGKDEQFF
TRBV7-9	many	-	TRBJ2-1	TGTGCCAGCTCTACGGAGCCCCCCACCTACAATGAGCAGTTCTTC	CASSTEPPTYNEQFF
TRBV28	many	TRBD1	TRBJ1-5	TGTGCCAGCAGCTCAGGGGGCGCGAACCAGCCCCAGCATTTT	CASSSGGANQPQHF
TRBV28	many	-	TRBJ2-7	TGTGCCAGCAGTAGATTACAGGGATACGAGCAGTACTTC	CASSRLQGYEQYF
TRBV28	many	-	TRBJ2-3	TGTGCCAGCAGTCCACCCACTAGATCCGATACGCAGTATTTT	CASSPPTRSDTQYF
TRBV28	-	TRBD2	TRBJ2-1	TGTGCCAGCAGTTCCTCGGATAGCGGGGGGCTCCGCTCCTACAATGAGCAGTTCTTC	CASSSSDSGGLRSYNEQFF
TRBV3-1	-	TRBD2	TRBJ2-3	TGTGCCAGCAGCCTACTAGCGGGAGAAGATACGCAGTATTTT	CASSLLAGEDTQYF
TRBV27	many	-	TRBJ2-1	TGTGCCAGCAGTTTAAAGGGTATATGGAATGAGCAGTTCTTC	CASSLKGIWNEQFF
TRBV4-1	few	TRBD1	TRBJ1-2	TGCGCCAGCAGCCCGAGACAGGGGTCCTTCGATATTAACTATGGCTACACCTTC	CASSPRQGSFDINYGYTF
TRBV3-1	many	-	TRBJ2-5	TGTGCCAGCAGCCAAGATACGGCGCGGGAGACCCAGTACTTC	CASSQDTARETQYF
TRBV20-1	-	TRBD2	TRBJ2-1	TGCAGTGCTAGGGGAGCGGGAGGGCAAAATGAGCAGTTCTTC	CSARGAGGQNEQFF
TRBV28	-	-	TRBJ1-2	TGTGCCAGCAGTGGCCGTTCAACAGGGAGCTATGGCTACACCTTC	CASSGRSTGSYGYTF